This passage covers 9 T cell receptor beta chains from one sample sequenced in a study of follicular helper T cells after annual influenza vaccination. Profiled with immunoSEQ multiplex PCR; TCRdb holds only in-frame clones, not every one. The sample includes fewer than 11,000 clones, roughly 80% of them seen just once. Regarding time point: 2015-2016 season, pre-vaccination. This sample comprised CXCR5+ CD38- circulating T follicular helper cells from blood, obtained on the day of influenza vaccination. Subset noted: circulating Tfh, non-naive CD4+CXCR5+PD-1+ (ICOS+CD38+ or ICOS-CD38-). All receptors come from an adult who received the influenza vaccine.

The CDR3 sequence is CASSLGASGRSGEQYF. In nucleotides, the CDR3 is TGTGCCAGCAGCTTGGGGGCTAGCGGGAGGTCGGGGGAGCAGTACTTC. J is TRBJ2-7 and V is TRBV5-4; 11 bases match TRBD2. CDR1 SGHNT and CDR2 YYREEE come from the germline V gene (reference sequence). This CDR3 has 16 residues. J gave up 7 bases and V 0 bases, and 9 bases lay outside the gene matches.

The chain employs TRBV5-6 and TRBJ2-5, with 8 nucleotides matching TRBD1. V was clipped by 4 bases and J by 1 base; unmatched bases: 3. Germline CDR1 and CDR2: SGHDT and YYEEEE. This CDR3 is built from 14 residues. The CDR3 DNA follows: TGTGCCAGCAGCCGGGGGACAGGCCAAGAGACCCAGTACTTC. Amino acid sequence: CASSRGTGQETQYF.

V usage is TRBV15 and J usage is TRBJ2-5; D remains ambiguous. V lost 0 bases to trimming and J lost 5 bases, with 10 bases between them. There are 14 residues in the CDR3. The germline V gene encodes CDR1 LNHNV and CDR2 YYDKDF (reference sequence). CDR3 sequence reads: CATSRDTSGETQYF. CDR3 coding DNA: TGTGCCACCAGCAGAGACACGTCTGGGGAGACCCAGTACTTC.

This sequence joins TRBV11-3 and TRBJ2-1, with D possibly called TRBD1 or TRBD2 (7 bases each). The CDR3 consists of 15 residues. CDR1 SGHNT and CDR2 YENEEA come from the germline V gene. V was pared by 4 bases and J by 8 bases, with 18 bases between. The CDR3 DNA follows: TGTGCCAGCAGCTCAGGGGGGGAGGGCGTCGATGAGCAGTTCTTC. Protein: CASSSGGEGVDEQFF.

The genes are TRBV18 and TRBJ1-6, with D unclear. Germline lookup yields CDR1 KGHSH and CDR2 LQKENI. V was pared by 5 bases and J by 3 bases, with 11 bases between. This CDR3 contains 15 residues. The CDR3 nucleotides are TGTGCCAGCTCAGTTCGGGAGGACTATAATTCACCCCTCCACTTT. It encodes CASSVREDYNSPLHF.

This clone was counted only a few times. The chain is built from TRBV7-2 and TRBJ1-5; no clear D. CDR1 SGHTA and CDR2 FQGNSA come from the germline V gene. The CDR3 has 13 residues. V lost 2 bases and J 4 bases, leaving 6 bases between the germline ends. In DNA form, the CDR3 reads TGTGCCAGCAGCTTAACGGGGAATCAGCCCCAGCATTTT. This encodes CASSLTGNQPQHF.

The V and J genes are TRBV4-3 and TRBJ1-4, with D unclear. The germline V gene has CDR1 LGHNA and CDR2 YSLEER. This CDR3 comprises 15 residues. V lost 0 bases to trimming and J lost 4 bases, with 9 bases between them. The CDR3 nucleotides are TGCGCCAGCAGCCAAGAAGGGATGAATAATGAAAAACTGTTTTTT. Its translation is CASSQEGMNNEKLFF.

The table lists this clone with a count of one. The chain carries TRBV23-1 and TRBJ2-5; 8 nucleotides align to TRBD1. Being an ORF, TRBV23-1 has a function that is uncertain. This CDR3 region has 15 residues. V was pared by 6 bases and J by 2 bases, with 8 bases of the junction left unmatched. The CDR3 sequence: CASRGGQVFQETQYF. CDR3 in DNA: TGCGCCAGCAGGGGGGGACAGGTCTTTCAAGAGACCCAGTACTTC.

Here the CDR3 reads CASSRGTGGVYEQYF. CDR3 nucleotides: TGTGCCAGCAGCCGAGGGACAGGGGGCGTCTACGAGCAGTACTTC. The V and J genes are TRBV11-3 and TRBJ2-7; 12 positions agree with TRBD1. Losses at the gene ends were 5 bases for V and 3 bases for J; bases not matched to a gene: 5. Germline V lookup: CDR1 SGHNT, CDR2 YENEEA. The CDR3 contains 15 residues.